The 28 T cell receptor beta chains below were found in one sample sequenced in a study of T cell changes during pregnancy in multiple sclerosis. Assay used: immunoSEQ multiplex PCR; TCRdb lists only in-frame clones, some missing. This table holds about 50,000 clones, about 90% found once. The sequencing here drew on CD4+ T cells from peripheral blood mononuclear cells, taken after pregnancy. The source of these receptors is a female donor with multiple sclerosis, enrolled in a pregnancy study.

The chain links TRBV4-3 to TRBJ2-2; perhaps TRBD1 as D (5 bases). CDR1 and CDR2 (germline): LGHNA, YSLEER. V lost 1 base, J lost 4 bases, and 13 bases lay in between. The CDR3 is 16 amino acids. The chain's CDR3 is CASSQVGRKLTGELFF. Written as DNA, the CDR3 is TGCGCCAGCAGCCAAGTGGGGCGGAAACTCACCGGGGAGCTGTTTTTT.

This chain uses TRBV18 with TRBJ2-7, with 7 bases that match TRBD1. The CDR3 consists of 16 residues. Germline-derived CDR1 and CDR2 are KGHSH and LQKENI. The trim removed 5 bases at V and 0 bases at J, leaving 10 bases unmatched. Written as DNA, the CDR3 is TGTGCCAGCTCAAACGACCCCGGGACAGACTCCTACGAGCAGTACTTC. It is translated as CASSNDPGTDSYEQYF.

The chain carries TRBV19 and TRBJ2-3, with D possibly being TRBD1 (5 bases). With 3 bases removed from V and 0 bases from J, the gap between germline ends came to 7 bases. Looked up from germline, CDR1 is LNHDA and CDR2 is SQIVND (reference sequence). The CDR3 consists of 14 residues. The CDR3 is CASSMTASTDTQYF. The CDR3 DNA follows: TGTGCCAGTAGTATGACAGCTAGCACAGATACGCAGTATTTT.

The rearrangement joins TRBV29-1 to TRBJ2-1, with D unresolved. The CDR3 has 14 amino acids. CDR1 and CDR2 from the germline V gene are SQVTM and ANQGSEA. Deletions cut 3 bases from V and 5 bases from J, with 14 bases between. The CDR3 loop is CSVDTTYSHNEQFF. The CDR3 DNA reads TGCAGCGTTGATACTACCTATTCCCACAATGAGCAGTTCTTC.

Details on this clone: A junction end diverges from the germline sequence, so it may reflect a read error. The chain recombines TRBV7-7 with TRBJ2-2; TRBD2 aligns across 8 bases. The CDR3 sequence is 15 residues long. Germline CDR1 is SSHAT and CDR2 is FNYEAQ (reference sequence). The CDR3 nucleotides read TGTGCTAGCAGCTTAGGTCTAGCGGGCACCGGGGAGCTGTTTTTT. It is translated as CASSLGLAGTGELFF.

The chain combines TRBV5-1 with TRBJ1-1; 10 bases line up with TRBD1. This CDR3 has 17 residues. Looked up from germline, CDR1 is SGHRS and CDR2 is YFSETQ. V lost 4 bases and J lost 1; bases outside the gene matches: 10. The CDR3 loop reads CASSAYWDRGENTEAFF. CDR3 DNA sequence: TGCGCCAGCAGCGCTTACTGGGACAGGGGCGAGAACACTGAAGCTTTCTTT.

V gene TRBV27 combines with J gene TRBJ2-3, with 8 bases identical to TRBD2. Trimming took 5 bases from V and 6 from J; bases not matched to a gene: 4. The germline gives CDR1 MNHEY, CDR2 SMNVEV (reference sequence). The CDR3 sequence is 13 residues long. This CDR3 is CASSSGGLDTQYF. The CDR3 DNA reads TGTGCCAGCAGTAGCGGGGGATTGGATACGCAGTATTTT.

The genes are TRBV5-1 and TRBJ2-1, with D tentatively TRBD2 (5 bases). Trimming shortened V by 0 bases and J by 5 bases, and 12 bases separated the two germline ends. The CDR3 contains 15 residues. CDR1 and CDR2 (germline): SGHRS, YFSETQ. CDR3 nucleotides: TGCGCCAGCAGCTTGGAGTCTAGCACTAACAATGAGCAGTTCTTC. Translating it yields CASSLESSTNNEQFF.

As DNA, the CDR3 is TGTGCCAGCAGCTTGGGGGGGACTAGCGGGGGCACAGATACGCAGTATTTT. Amino acids: CASSLGGTSGGTDTQYF. The rearrangement joins TRBV7-8 to TRBJ2-3; 13 bases agree with TRBD2. Per the germline V gene, CDR1 is SGHVS and CDR2 is FQNEAQ. Trimming removed 3 bases from V and 1 base from J; junction bases left unmatched: 4. The CDR3 spans 17 residues.

This clone was seen only a few times. The rearrangement uses TRBV7-8 and TRBJ2-2, with 10 bases aligning to TRBD1. J gave up 2 bases and V 5 bases, and 5 bases lay outside the gene matches. Germline lookup yields CDR1 SGHVS and CDR2 FQNEAQ. CDR3 length: 16 residues. CDR3 nucleotide sequence: TGTGCCAGCAGCCCCCGGGACAGGGGAAACACCGGGGAGCTGTTTTTT. It specifies CASSPRDRGNTGELFF.

The J gene is TRBJ2-6, the V gene TRBV4-3; 7 bases agree with TRBD1. Trimming took 1 base from V and 4 from J; bases not matched to a gene: 4. The length of the CDR3 is 16 residues. Germline V lookup: CDR1 LGHNA, CDR2 YSLEER. CDR3 protein: CASSQAQGTGANVLTF. In DNA, the CDR3 is TGCGCCAGCAGCCAAGCACAGGGGACAGGGGCCAACGTCCTGACTTTC.

This chain joins TRBV30 and TRBJ2-5; 9 bases match TRBD1. Germline loops: CDR1 GTSNPN, CDR2 SVGIG (reference sequence). V trimming: 2 bases; J trimming: 4 bases; junction bases outside the gene matches: 5. The length of the CDR3 is 14 residues. The DNA of the CDR3 is TGTGCCTGGAGTCCGAACAGGGGGCGAGAGACCCAGTACTTC. Protein product: CAWSPNRGRETQYF.

The CDR3 bases are TGTGCCAGCTCACGTCGGACAGGGGGCACGGCAGATACGCAGTATTTT. It codes for CASSRRTGGTADTQYF. The V and J genes are TRBV18 and TRBJ2-3; TRBD1 matches at 11 bases. Germline assignment: CDR1 KGHSH and CDR2 LQKENI. J gave up 4 bases and V 4 bases, and 7 bases lay outside the gene matches. CDR3 length equals 16 residues.

This chain joins TRBV5-1 and TRBJ2-5; TRBD2 agrees at 8 bases. The ends lost 4 bases at V and 2 bases at J; junction bases unmatched: 4. This CDR3 spans 14 amino acids. Germline CDR1 and CDR2: SGHRS and YFSETQ. The CDR3 protein is CASSITSGQETQYF. The CDR3 bases are TGCGCCAGCAGCATTACTAGCGGACAAGAGACCCAGTACTTC.

This chain links TRBV5-5 with TRBJ1-1, with TRBD1 as a possible D gene (5 bases). Germline V gene data show CDR1 as SGHKS and CDR2 as YYEKEE (reference sequence). The CDR3 sequence is 15 residues long. Trimming took 5 bases from V and 2 from J, leaving 16 bases between them. In DNA form, the CDR3 reads TGTGCCAGCAGTTTATTCCGGGGGAGAAACACTGAAGCTTTCTTT. Translating gives CASSLFRGRNTEAFF.

This chain joins TRBV5-4 and TRBJ2-7; a weak D match, TRBD2 (5 bases). Germline values: CDR1 SGHNT, CDR2 YYREEE (reference sequence). V was shortened by 3 bases and J by 4 bases, with 17 bases between the two germline ends. This CDR3 has 15 amino acids. The CDR3 loop reads CASSSKGGFGYEQYF. The DNA for the CDR3 is TGTGCCAGCAGCTCAAAGGGCGGGTTCGGGTACGAGCAGTACTTC. The variable domain in full, with the rest retrieved from reference TRBV5-4 and TRBJ2-7, is ETGVTQSPTHLIKTRGQQVTLRCSSQSGHNTVSWYQQALGQGPQFIFQYYREEENGRGNFPPRFSGLQFPNYSSELNVNALELDDSALYLCASSSKGGFGYEQYFGPGTRLTVT.

The chain combines TRBV6-1 with TRBJ1-4; unclear D gene. V dropped 2 bases and J dropped 0 bases, with 19 bases sitting between them. The CDR3 has 19 residues. From germline, CDR1 is MNHNS and CDR2 SASEGT. The CDR3 region has the DNA TGTGCCAGCAGTGAACGTCCTCGGGGATCTCGCTCAACTAATGAAAAACTGTTTTTT. This encodes CASSERPRGSRSTNEKLFF.

The chain links TRBV7-2 to TRBJ2-3, with TRBD2 identical over 11 bases. With V trimmed by 6 bases and J by 4 bases, 9 bases remained unmatched. The length of the CDR3 is 16 residues. Germline-derived CDR1 and CDR2 are SGHTA and FQGNSA. The CDR3 nucleotides read TGTGCCAGCAGGTTAACTAGCGGGAGATCTTCAGATACGCAGTATTTT. Translated, it gives CASRLTSGRSSDTQYF. Full variable domain (missing parts from reference TRBV7-2 and TRBJ2-3): GAGVSQSPSNKVTEKGKDVELRCDPISGHTALYWYRQSLGQGLEFLIYFQGNSAPDKSGLPSDRFSAERTGGSVSTLTIQRTQQEDSAVYLCASRLTSGRSSDTQYFGPGTRLTVL.

The chain has TRBV10-3 and TRBJ2-1, with 11 bases identical to TRBD2. The CDR3 spans 15 residues. Trimming at V came to 6 bases and at J to 9 bases, leaving 10 bases not matched to a gene. The V gene's germline CDR1 is ENHRY and CDR2 SYGVKD. The CDR3 loop is CAIRQIAGGESEQFF. The CDR3 region has the DNA TGTGCCATCAGGCAAATAGCGGGAGGGGAAAGTGAGCAGTTCTTC.

The V gene is TRBV6-6, the J gene TRBJ2-1, with 8 bases fitting TRBD2. The CDR3 totals 16 residues. With V trimmed by 2 bases and J by 6 bases, 9 bases remained unmatched. Per germline, CDR1 MNHNY and CDR2 SVGAGI (reference sequence). For the CDR3, the DNA is TGTGCCAGCAGTTACCCTCTCGGGAGGGCCACCAATGAGCAGTTCTTC. Translating gives CASSYPLGRATNEQFF.

The chain joins TRBV7-2 to TRBJ1-1; 10 bases are a match to TRBD1. V lost 6 bases, J lost 4 bases, and 5 bases stayed unmatched. This CDR3 region has 14 residues. The germline CDR1 and CDR2 sequences are SGHTA and FQGNSA. CDR3 coding DNA: TGTGCCAGCAGAGGACAGGGGGATTTCACTGAAGCTTTCTTT. Protein: CASRGQGDFTEAFF.

This chain joins TRBV18 and TRBJ2-5; TRBD1 is a possible D gene (5 bases). The CDR3 extends over 14 amino acids. The V gene lost 2 bases and the J gene lost 5 bases, with 12 bases spanning the gap. CDR1 is KGHSH, CDR2 LQKENI, per germline. The CDR3 sequence: CASSPMGRAETQYF. DNA for the CDR3: TGTGCCAGCTCACCAATGGGCAGGGCTGAGACCCAGTACTTC.

This clone appeared a single time. The chain uses TRBV18 and TRBJ2-7, with 9 bases identical to TRBD2. This CDR3 spans 16 amino acids. Germline assignment: CDR1 KGHSH and CDR2 LQKENI. V was pared by 6 bases and J by 7 bases, with 16 bases of the junction left unmatched. The DNA of the CDR3 is TGTGCCAGCTCTCTCGGGAAAGCGGGAGGTTCGGGGGAGCAGTACTTC. This codes for CASSLGKAGGSGEQYF. The full variable domain, its missing parts supplied by reference TRBV18 and TRBJ2-7, is NAGVMQNPRHLVRRRGQEARLRCSPMKGHSHVYWYRQLPEEGLKFMVYLQKENIIDESGMPKERFSAEFPKEGPSILRIQQVVRGDSAAYFCASSLGKAGGSGEQYFGPGTRLTVT.

This sequence joins TRBV5-1 and TRBJ2-3; 11 positions agree with TRBD2. The CDR3 has 16 residues. After removal of 4 bases from V and 2 bases from J, the junction contained 6 bases not matched to a gene. Germline CDR1 is SGHRS and CDR2 is YFSETQ. Here the CDR3 reads CASSTGTSGFTDTQYF. The CDR3 DNA reads as TGCGCCAGCAGCACGGGGACTAGCGGTTTCACAGATACGCAGTATTTT.

This sequence joins TRBV7-2 and TRBJ2-1; the D is unclear. Germline V lookup: CDR1 SGHTA, CDR2 FQGNSA. V was shortened by 3 bases and J by 2 bases, with 2 bases between the two germline ends. The CDR3 has 12 amino acids. CDR3 in amino acids: CASSFTYNEQFF. The CDR3 DNA is TGTGCCAGCAGCTTCACCTACAATGAGCAGTTCTTC. The full variable domain, its missing parts supplied by reference TRBV7-2 and TRBJ2-1, is GAGVSQSPSNKVTEKGKDVELRCDPISGHTALYWYRQSLGQGLEFLIYFQGNSAPDKSGLPSDRFSAERTGGSVSTLTIQRTQQEDSAVYLCASSFTYNEQFFGPGTRLTVL.

This clone was seen only once. The chain employs TRBV18 and TRBJ1-2; the match to TRBD1 covers 9 bases. The CDR3 loop spans 16 amino acids. Looked up from germline, CDR1 is KGHSH and CDR2 is LQKENI. Trimming removed 3 bases from V and 8 bases from J; junction bases left unmatched: 13. The chain's CDR3 is CASSPTGGRTLPGYTF. CDR3 DNA: TGTGCCAGCTCACCGACAGGGGGTCGGACTTTACCCGGCTACACCTTC.

The chain links TRBV13 to TRBJ2-1; no clear D gene. Germline loops: CDR1 PRHDT, CDR2 FYEKMQ (reference sequence). The V end lost 5 bases, the J end lost 7 bases, and 12 bases lay between the germline ends. The CDR3 extends over 13 amino acids. The CDR3 nucleotides read TGTGCCAGCAGCCTCCCGGTCTCGAATGAGCAGTTCTTC. It encodes CASSLPVSNEQFF.

The chain couples TRBV7-2 to TRBJ2-5; possibly TRBD2 for D (7 bases). The CDR3 length is 15 residues. Trimming removed 5 bases at V and 4 bases at J, with 17 bases between. CDR1 and CDR2 from the germline V gene are SGHTA and FQGNSA. The CDR3 DNA sequence: TGTGCCAGCAGCCTCTGGGGGGGGGCAGGAGAGACCCAGTACTTC. Amino acids: CASSLWGGAGETQYF.